The T cell receptor beta chain described here comes from a study of PD-1 blockade in mismatch repair-deficient tumors. Data came from immunoSEQ multiplex PCR; TCRdb stores just in-frame clones and leaves some out. Of about 34,000 clones in the sample, 80% were seen once. With regard to this clone: Its antigen is unidentified.

Germline lookup yields CDR1 MGHDK and CDR2 SYGVNS. The CDR3 sequence is 15 residues long. Trimming removed 3 bases from V and 5 bases from J; junction bases left unmatched: 4. All patients were mismatch repair deficient, assessed by either PCR or immunohistochemistry. TCRs were sequenced from a few patients responding to pembrolizumab. Study outcomes and limitations: Tumor-resident clones, often absent from pretreatment blood, expanded after pembrolizumab and then contracted.

The chain joins TRBV25-1 to TRBJ2-5, with 12 bases that match TRBD2. The TCR comes from an adult with mismatch repair-deficient cancer. Source: PBMCs, taken 6 to 7 weeks after starting pembrolizumab. In DNA form, the CDR3 reads TGTGCCAGCAGTGAGTCTCTAGCGGGAGGGGAGACCCAGTACTTC. Amino acid sequence: CASSESLAGGETQYF.